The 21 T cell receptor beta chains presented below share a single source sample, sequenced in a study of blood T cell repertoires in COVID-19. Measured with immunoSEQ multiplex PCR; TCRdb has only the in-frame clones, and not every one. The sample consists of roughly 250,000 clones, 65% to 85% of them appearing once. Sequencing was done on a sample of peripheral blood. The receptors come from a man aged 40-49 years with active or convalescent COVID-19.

The chain's CDR3 is CSVVTFGANVLTF. The CDR3 nucleotides are TGCAGCGTTGTAACTTTTGGGGCCAACGTCCTGACTTTC. V and J are TRBV29-1 and TRBJ2-6; D unclear. Germline assignment: CDR1 SQVTM and CDR2 ANQGSEA. V lost 4 bases and J lost 3, with 7 bases in between. The CDR3 loop spans 13 amino acids.

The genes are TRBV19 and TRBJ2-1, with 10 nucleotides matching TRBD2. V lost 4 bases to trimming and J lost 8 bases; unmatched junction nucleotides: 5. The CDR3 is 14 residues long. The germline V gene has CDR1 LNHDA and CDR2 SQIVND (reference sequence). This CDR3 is CASSRLAGDDEQFF. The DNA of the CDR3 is TGTGCCAGTAGTAGGCTAGCGGGAGACGATGAGCAGTTCTTC. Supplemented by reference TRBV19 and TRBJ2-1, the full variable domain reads DGGITQSPKYLFRKEGQNVTLSCEQNLNHDAMYWYRQDPGQGLRLIYYSQIVNDFQKGDIAEGYSVSREKKESFPLTVTSAQKNPTAFYLCASSRLAGDDEQFFGPGTRLTVL.

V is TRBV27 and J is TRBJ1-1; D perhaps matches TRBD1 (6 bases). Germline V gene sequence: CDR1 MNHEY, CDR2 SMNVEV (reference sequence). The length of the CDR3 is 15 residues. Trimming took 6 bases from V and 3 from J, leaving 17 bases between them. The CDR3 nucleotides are TGTGCCAGCAGGCTTCGACAGGCGGCGGACACTGAAGCTTTCTTT. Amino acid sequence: CASRLRQAADTEAFF.

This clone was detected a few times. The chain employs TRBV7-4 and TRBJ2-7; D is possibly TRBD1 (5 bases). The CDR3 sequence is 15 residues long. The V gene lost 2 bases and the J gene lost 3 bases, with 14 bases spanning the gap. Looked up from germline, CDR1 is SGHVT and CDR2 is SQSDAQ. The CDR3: CASSLRTKALYEQYF. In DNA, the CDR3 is TGTGCCAGCAGCTTAAGGACAAAGGCTCTCTACGAGCAGTACTTC.

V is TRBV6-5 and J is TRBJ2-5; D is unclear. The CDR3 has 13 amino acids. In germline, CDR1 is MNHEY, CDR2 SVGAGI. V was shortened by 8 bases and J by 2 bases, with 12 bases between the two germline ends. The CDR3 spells CASGPNSQETQYF. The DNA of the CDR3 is TGTGCCAGCGGGCCGAACTCACAAGAGACCCAGTACTTC.

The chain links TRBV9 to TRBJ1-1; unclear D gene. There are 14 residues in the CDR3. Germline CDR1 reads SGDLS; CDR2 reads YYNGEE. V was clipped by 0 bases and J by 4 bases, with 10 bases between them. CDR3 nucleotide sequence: TGTGCCAGCAGCGTAGAGCCAACGGGCACTGAAGCTTTCTTT. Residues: CASSVEPTGTEAFF.

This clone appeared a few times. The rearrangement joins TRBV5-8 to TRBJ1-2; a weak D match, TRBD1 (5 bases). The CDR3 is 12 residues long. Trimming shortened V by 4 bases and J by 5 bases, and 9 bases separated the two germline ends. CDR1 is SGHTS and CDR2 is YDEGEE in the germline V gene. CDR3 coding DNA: TGTGCCAGCAGCCCACGACAGTATGGCTACACCTTC. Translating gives CASSPRQYGYTF.

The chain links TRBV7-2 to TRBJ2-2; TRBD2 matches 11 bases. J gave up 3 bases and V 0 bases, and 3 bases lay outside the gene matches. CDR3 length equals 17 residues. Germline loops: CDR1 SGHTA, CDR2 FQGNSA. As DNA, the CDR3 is TGTGCCAGCAGCTTAGCACTAGCGGGGGTCGACACCGGGGAGCTGTTTTTT. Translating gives CASSLALAGVDTGELFF.

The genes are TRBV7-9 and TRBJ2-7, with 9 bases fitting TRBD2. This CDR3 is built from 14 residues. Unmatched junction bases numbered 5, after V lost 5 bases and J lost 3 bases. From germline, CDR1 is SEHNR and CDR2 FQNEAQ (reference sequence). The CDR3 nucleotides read TGTGCCAGCAGCCGACTAGCGGAGGGCTACGAGCAGTACTTC. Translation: CASSRLAEGYEQYF.

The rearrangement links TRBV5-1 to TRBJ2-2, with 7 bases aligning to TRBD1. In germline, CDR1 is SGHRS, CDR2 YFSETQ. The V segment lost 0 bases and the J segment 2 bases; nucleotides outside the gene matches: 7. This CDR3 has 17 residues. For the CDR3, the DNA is TGCGCCAGCAGCTTGGCCCCGGACAGGAGCAACACCGGGGAGCTGTTTTTT. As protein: CASSLAPDRSNTGELFF.

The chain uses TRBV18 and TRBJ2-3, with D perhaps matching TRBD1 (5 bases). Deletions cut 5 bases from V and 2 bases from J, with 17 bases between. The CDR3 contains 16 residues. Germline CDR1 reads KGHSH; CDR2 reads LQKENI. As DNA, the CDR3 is TGTGCCAGCTCATCGAACTCCCAGGGATTCACAGATACGCAGTATTTT. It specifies CASSSNSQGFTDTQYF.

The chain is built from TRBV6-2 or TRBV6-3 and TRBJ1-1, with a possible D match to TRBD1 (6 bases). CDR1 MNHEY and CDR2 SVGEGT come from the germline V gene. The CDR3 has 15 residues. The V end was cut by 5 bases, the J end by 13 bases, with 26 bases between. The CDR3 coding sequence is TGTGCCAGCAGTGGGGTCGTTGGGGGCGAGCTTTCTGGTTTCTTT. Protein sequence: CASSGVVGGELSGFF.

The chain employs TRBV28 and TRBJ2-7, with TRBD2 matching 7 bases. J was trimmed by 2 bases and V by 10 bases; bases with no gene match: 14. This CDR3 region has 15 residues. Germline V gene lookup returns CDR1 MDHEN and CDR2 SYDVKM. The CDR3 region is CATRPRGGGPYEQYF. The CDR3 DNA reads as TGTGCCACCCGTCCGAGGGGCGGGGGACCCTACGAGCAGTACTTC.

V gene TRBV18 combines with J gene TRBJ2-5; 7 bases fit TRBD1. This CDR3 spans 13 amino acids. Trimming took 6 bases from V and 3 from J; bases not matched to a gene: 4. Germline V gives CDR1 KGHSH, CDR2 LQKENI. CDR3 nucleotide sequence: TGTGCCAGCTCCCCCGGGACAGAAGAGACCCAGTACTTC. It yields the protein CASSPGTEETQYF.

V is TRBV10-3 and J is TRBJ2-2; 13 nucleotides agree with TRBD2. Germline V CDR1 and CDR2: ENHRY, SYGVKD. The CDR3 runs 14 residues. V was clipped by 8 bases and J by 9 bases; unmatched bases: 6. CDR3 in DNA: TGTGCCATCTCCGGACTAGCGGGAGCCCGGGAGCTGTTTTTT. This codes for CAISGLAGARELFF.

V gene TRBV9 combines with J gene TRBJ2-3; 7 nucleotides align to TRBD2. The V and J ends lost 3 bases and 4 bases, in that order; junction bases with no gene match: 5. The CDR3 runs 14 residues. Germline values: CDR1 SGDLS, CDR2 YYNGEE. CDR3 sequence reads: CASSGLATADTQYF. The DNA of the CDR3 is TGTGCCAGCAGCGGACTAGCTACCGCAGATACGCAGTATTTT.

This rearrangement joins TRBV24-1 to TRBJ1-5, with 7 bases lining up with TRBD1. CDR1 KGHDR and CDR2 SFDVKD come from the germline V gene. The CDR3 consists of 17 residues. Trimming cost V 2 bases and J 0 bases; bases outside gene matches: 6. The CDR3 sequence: CATSDSRDSYSNQPQHF. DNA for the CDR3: TGTGCCACCAGTGATTCCCGGGACAGCTATAGCAATCAGCCCCAGCATTTT.

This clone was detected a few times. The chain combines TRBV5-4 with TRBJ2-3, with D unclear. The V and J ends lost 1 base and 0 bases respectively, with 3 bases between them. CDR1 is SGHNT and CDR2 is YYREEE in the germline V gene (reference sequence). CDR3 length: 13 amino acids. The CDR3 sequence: CASSLTSTDTQYF. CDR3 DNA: TGTGCCAGCAGCTTGACTAGCACAGATACGCAGTATTTT.

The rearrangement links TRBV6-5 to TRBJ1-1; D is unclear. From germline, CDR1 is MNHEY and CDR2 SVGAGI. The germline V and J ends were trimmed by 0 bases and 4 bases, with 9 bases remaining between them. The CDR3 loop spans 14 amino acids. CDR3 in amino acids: CASSYSDSRTEAFF. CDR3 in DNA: TGTGCCAGCAGTTACTCCGATTCGCGCACTGAAGCTTTCTTT.

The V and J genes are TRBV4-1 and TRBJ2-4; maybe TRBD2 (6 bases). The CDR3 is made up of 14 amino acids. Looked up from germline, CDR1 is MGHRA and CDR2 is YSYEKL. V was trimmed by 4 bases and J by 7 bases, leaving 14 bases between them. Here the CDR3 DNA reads TGCGCCAGCAGCCGTCAGGCGGGAAACAACATTCAGTACTTC. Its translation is CASSRQAGNNIQYF.

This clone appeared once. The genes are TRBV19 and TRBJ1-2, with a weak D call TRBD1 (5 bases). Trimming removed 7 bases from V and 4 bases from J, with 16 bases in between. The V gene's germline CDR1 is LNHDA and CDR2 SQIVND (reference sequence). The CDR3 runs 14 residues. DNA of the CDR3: TGTGCCAGTAATTTGGGGCAGGCGACCTATGGCTACACCTTC. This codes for CASNLGQATYGYTF.